This entry describes one TCR beta chain. Its cognate antigen is unknown. The data are from a study of shared clonotypes between healthy human individuals. Study-wide results and caveats: The study sampled only blood, and tissue repertoires likely differ.

V gave up 2 bases and J gave up 1 base, with 15 bases separating them. This CDR3 contains 16 residues. CDR1 and CDR2 from the germline V gene are MDHEN and SYDVKM. Assay used: immunoSEQ multiplex PCR; TCRdb lists only in-frame clones, some missing. The data show about 710,000 clones, 72% seen once. Sequenced input: memory CD4+ T cells sorted from blood. The sample's subset: CD45RA-negative fraction. The chain employs TRBV28 and TRBJ2-7, with D tentatively TRBD1 (5 bases). The sequence came from a woman under 40 in good health. In DNA, the CDR3 is TGTGCCAGCAGTTTACCCCTTTTAGCAGGGTCCTACGAGCAGTACTTC. Its translation: CASSLPLLAGSYEQYF.